The clone carrying this TCR beta chain appeared a single time. Measured with immunoSEQ multiplex PCR; TCRdb has only the in-frame clones, and not every one. The table lists 250,000 or so clones, 70% to 90% of them singletons, with under 7% in the top ten. The record originates from a study of blood T cell repertoires in COVID-19. The receptor was isolated from a woman in her forties or fifties who had been exposed to COVID-19. Sequenced material: PBMCs or T cells enriched from blood (not recorded which).

The CDR3 region is CASSFPTVSNTEAFF. In nucleotides, the CDR3 is TGCGCCAGCAGCTTCCCGACAGTTTCAAACACTGAAGCTTTCTTT. J is TRBJ1-1 and V is TRBV5-1, with D possibly TRBD1 on 5 matching bases. Trimming pared 2 bases from V and 2 bases from J, leaving 13 bases between. The germline V gene encodes CDR1 SGHRS and CDR2 YFSETQ. This CDR3 has 15 residues.